The next 27 T cell receptor beta chains were all read from a single sample in a study of T cell responses to AZD1222 COVID-19 vaccine. Clones were sequenced by immunoSEQ multiplex PCR, and TCRdb holds only the in-frame ones, with some missing. The repertoire holds about 110,000 clones, with around 93% as singletons. The material was peripheral blood, obtained 28 days after the second AZD1222 dose. These receptor sequences come from an adult who received the AZD1222 COVID-19 vaccine.

This clone is a singleton in its sample. The chain joins TRBV5-1 to TRBJ1-1; 8 bases align to TRBD1. J gave up 4 bases and V 4 bases, and 12 bases lay outside the gene matches. Germline CDR1 is SGHRS and CDR2 is YFSETQ. The CDR3 sequence is 16 residues long. CDR3 sequence reads: CASSRGQGIGGTEAFF. DNA of the CDR3: TGCGCCAGCAGCCGCGGACAGGGAATCGGCGGCACTGAAGCTTTCTTT.

The V gene is TRBV27, the J gene TRBJ2-1, with D perhaps TRBD1 (6 bases). Germline V gene sequence: CDR1 MNHEY, CDR2 SMNVEV (reference sequence). Between the trimmed V and J ends, which lost 5 bases and 8 bases, there was a span of 25 bases. There are 17 residues in the CDR3. CDR3 protein: CASSPPDRSRVRDEQFF. The CDR3 bases are TGTGCCAGCAGTCCCCCGGACAGAAGTAGGGTCCGTGATGAGCAGTTCTTC.

This chain joins TRBV13 and TRBJ1-6; weak D call: TRBD1 (5 bases). The length of the CDR3 is 16 residues. Germline CDR1 is PRHDT and CDR2 is FYEKMQ (reference sequence). Deletions cut 4 bases from V and 8 bases from J, with 18 bases between. The CDR3 reads CASSYNPGTGHSPLHF. CDR3 in DNA: TGTGCCAGCAGCTACAACCCCGGGACGGGTCATTCACCCCTCCACTTT.

The rearrangement links TRBV6-5 to TRBJ1-4; D gene uncertain. CDR1 and CDR2 from the germline V gene are MNHEY and SVGAGI. Between the trimmed V and J ends, which lost 6 bases and 0 bases, there was a span of 5 bases. CDR3 length equals 13 residues. This chain's CDR3 is CASRQPTNEKLFF. CDR3 in DNA: TGTGCCAGCAGACAGCCAACTAATGAAAAACTGTTTTTT.

The chain has TRBV5-4 and TRBJ1-1; D is unclear. The CDR3 runs 13 residues. The V and J ends lost 5 bases and 6 bases respectively, with 14 bases between them. Germline V gene sequence: CDR1 SGHNT, CDR2 YYREEE (reference sequence). CDR3 coding DNA: TGTGCCAGCAGGTCGAGCATCGACGCTGAAGCTTTCTTT. It encodes CASRSSIDAEAFF.

In nucleotides, the CDR3 is TGTGCCAGCAGTAGGGACAATCCCAACTACGAGCAGTACTTC. Protein: CASSRDNPNYEQYF. The rearrangement uses TRBV27 and TRBJ2-7; the D gene is possibly TRBD1 (6 bases). The germline V gene has CDR1 MNHEY and CDR2 SMNVEV (reference sequence). V was shortened by 5 bases and J by 3 bases, with 14 bases between the two germline ends. The CDR3 has 14 amino acids.

The CDR3 region has the DNA TGCGCCAGCAGCCAAGTTACTGGCGAGAATTCACCCCTCCACTTT. It yields the protein CASSQVTGENSPLHF. The chain has TRBV4-1 and TRBJ1-6; D remains ambiguous. V lost 1 base, J lost 7 bases, and 11 bases lay in between. The CDR3 runs 15 residues. From germline, CDR1 is MGHRA and CDR2 YSYEKL.

This chain uses TRBV3-1 (or the pseudogene TRBV3-2) with TRBJ1-1, with D possibly being TRBD1 (5 bases). This CDR3 has 18 residues. The germline gives CDR1 LGHDT, CDR2 YNNKEL (reference sequence). Deletions cut 2 bases from V and 6 bases from J, with 25 bases between. Written as DNA, the CDR3 is TGTGCCAGCAGCCAATGGGGACCCGGTAGGTTTGGGGGGGCTGAAGCTTTCTTT. The encoded protein is CASSQWGPGRFGGAEAFF.

V gene TRBV19 combines with J gene TRBJ1-6; D is ambiguous. With 3 bases removed from V and 0 bases from J, the gap between germline ends came to 3 bases. In germline, CDR1 is LNHDA, CDR2 SQIVND (reference sequence). The length of the CDR3 is 14 residues. Written as DNA, the CDR3 is TGTGCCAGTAGTATGAGCTCCTATAATTCACCCCTCCACTTT. It is translated as CASSMSSYNSPLHF.

The J gene is TRBJ1-1, the V gene TRBV6-1, with TRBD1 as a possible D gene (5 bases). Germline loops: CDR1 MNHNS, CDR2 SASEGT. This CDR3 comprises 15 residues. The V end was cut by 2 bases, the J end by 2 bases, with 12 bases between. The DNA of the CDR3 is TGTGCCAGCAGTGAACCTTTAGGGGTTAACACTGAAGCTTTCTTT. Encoded protein: CASSEPLGVNTEAFF.

J is TRBJ1-1 and V is TRBV27; D is perhaps TRBD1 (5 bases). Trimming left V 8 bases short and J 6 bases short, with 10 bases between. This CDR3 region has 11 residues. Per the germline V gene, CDR1 is MNHEY and CDR2 is SMNVEV (reference sequence). CDR3 loop: CASAGGAEAFF. The CDR3 nucleotides read TGTGCCAGCGCCGGAGGGGCTGAAGCTTTCTTT.

The gene calls are TRBV28 and TRBJ1-1; D gene ambiguous. The V and J ends lost 6 bases and 5 bases respectively, with 13 bases between them. This CDR3 has 13 residues. CDR1 is MDHEN and CDR2 is SYDVKM in the germline V gene. CDR3 sequence reads: CASRRVLRTEAFF. CDR3 sequence (DNA): TGTGCCAGCAGGCGGGTTTTGAGAACTGAAGCTTTCTTT.

The chain has TRBV7-9 and TRBJ1-1; 10 bases map to TRBD1. V was clipped by 5 bases and J by 7 bases; unmatched bases: 10. Germline V gene sequence: CDR1 SEHNR, CDR2 FQNEAQ (reference sequence). CDR3 length: 15 residues. The CDR3 here is CASSRDRGHGIEAFF. In DNA form, the CDR3 reads TGTGCCAGCAGCCGAGACAGGGGGCATGGCATTGAAGCTTTCTTT. The full variable domain, its missing parts supplied by reference TRBV7-9 and TRBJ1-1, is DTGVSQNPRHKITKRGQNVTFRCDPISEHNRLYWYRQTLGQGPEFLTYFQNEAQLEKSRLLSDRFSAERPKGSFSTLEIQRTEQGDSAMYLCASSRDRGHGIEAFFGQGTRLTVV.

The chain links TRBV5-1 to TRBJ2-1, with 14 bases matching TRBD2. CDR3 length: 16 residues. Germline V gives CDR1 SGHRS, CDR2 YFSETQ. V lost 4 bases and J lost 8; bases outside the gene matches: 8. The CDR3 region is CASSTLGLAGGDEQFF. The CDR3 DNA follows: TGCGCCAGCAGCACCCTTGGACTAGCGGGGGGTGATGAGCAGTTCTTC.

The rearrangement uses TRBV10-1 and TRBJ1-5; 8 positions agree with TRBD1. Germline-derived CDR1 and CDR2 are WNHNN and SYGVQD (reference sequence). CDR3 length: 17 residues. J lost 7 bases, V lost 0 bases, and 11 bases had no gene match. Written as DNA, the CDR3 is TGCGCCAGCAGTGAGTCCAAGCGGACAGGGCCTAGGCAGCCCCAGCATTTT. Translated: CASSESKRTGPRQPQHF.

This chain connects TRBV23-1 to TRBJ1-5, with a weak D call TRBD1 (5 bases). TRBV23-1 is known as an ORF, though its function is uncertain. This CDR3 contains 17 residues. V was cut by 2 bases and J by 0 bases, with 14 bases left in between. The CDR3 sequence is CASSQKRTYHSNQPQHF. DNA for the CDR3: TGCGCCAGCAGTCAAAAGCGGACATACCATAGCAATCAGCCCCAGCATTTT.

This clone has just one count. V is TRBV11-2 and J is TRBJ1-1; 8 nucleotides agree with TRBD1. CDR1 and CDR2 (germline): SGHAT, FQNNGV. J was trimmed by 0 bases and V by 0 bases; bases with no gene match: 9. CDR3 size: 18 residues. The CDR3 sequence is CASSLDRGQAILNTEAFF. In DNA form, the CDR3 reads TGTGCCAGCAGCTTAGATAGGGGACAGGCGATATTGAACACTGAAGCTTTCTTT.

This clone was counted a single time. J is TRBJ1-1 and V is TRBV10-1; 7 nucleotides match TRBD1. The CDR3 totals 15 residues. Losses at the gene ends were 2 bases for V and 5 bases for J; bases not matched to a gene: 8. Germline assignment: CDR1 WNHNN and CDR2 SYGVQD (reference sequence). The CDR3 reads CASSERQGMVTEAFF. CDR3 coding DNA: TGCGCCAGCAGTGAGCGACAGGGAATGGTAACTGAAGCTTTCTTT.

The rearrangement joins TRBV12-3 or TRBV12-4 to TRBJ2-3; D is ambiguous. V lost 3 bases to trimming and J lost 6 bases, with 7 bases between them. The CDR3 contains 12 residues. The CDR3: CASSFATDTQYF. In DNA, the CDR3 is TGTGCCAGCAGTTTTGCGACGGATACGCAGTATTTT.

The chain has TRBV11-2 and TRBJ2-7; a possible D gene is TRBD2 (6 bases). This CDR3 spans 16 amino acids. V was cut by 1 base and J by 0 bases, with 13 bases left in between. The germline V gene encodes CDR1 SGHAT and CDR2 FQNNGV. Written as DNA, the CDR3 is TGTGCCAGCAGCTTAGTAACGGGAGCGAGCTCCTACGAGCAGTACTTC. This translates into CASSLVTGASSYEQYF.

This clone was detected once. The chain links TRBV19 to TRBJ2-3; D remains unclear. Germline lookup yields CDR1 LNHDA and CDR2 SQIVND (reference sequence). The CDR3 sequence is 14 residues long. Trimming pared 2 bases from V and 1 base from J, leaving 7 bases between. The CDR3 DNA sequence: TGTGCCAGTAGTATATGGCCGCGCACAGATACGCAGTATTTT. Residues: CASSIWPRTDTQYF.

The CDR3 loop is CASSGQRTEAFF. For the CDR3, the DNA is TGTGCCAGCAGTGGGCAAAGGACCGAAGCTTTCTTT. V is TRBV12-3 or TRBV12-4 and J is TRBJ1-1; D is ambiguous. Trimming took 5 bases from V and 8 from J, leaving 12 bases between them. The CDR3 spans 12 residues.

This rearrangement joins TRBV6-5 to TRBJ1-1; the D is unclear. CDR3 length: 12 residues. CDR1 and CDR2 (germline): MNHEY, SVGAGI. The ends were cut back, 4 bases at V and 7 bases at J, with 10 bases in the middle. DNA for the CDR3: TGTGCCAGCAGTTTAGGAGGGTTTGAAGCTTTCTTT. Residues: CASSLGGFEAFF.

The DNA of the CDR3 is TGTGCCAGCAGCTTGACCGGGAATACCTACGAGCAGTACTTC. Protein: CASSLTGNTYEQYF. The V gene is TRBV7-9, the J gene TRBJ2-7; D possibly corresponds to TRBD2 (5 bases). This CDR3 region has 14 residues. From germline, CDR1 is SEHNR and CDR2 FQNEAQ (reference sequence). V was cut by 3 bases and J by 2 bases, with 11 bases left in between.

The rearrangement joins TRBV19 to TRBJ1-1; 8 bases align to TRBD1. Germline-derived CDR1 and CDR2 are LNHDA and SQIVND (reference sequence). Germline trimming cut 10 bases from V and 6 bases from J; bases unmatched to any gene: 13. The CDR3 contains 14 residues. This chain's CDR3 is CAIRPRTGTAEAFF. CDR3 sequence (DNA): TGTGCCATAAGACCGAGGACAGGGACGGCTGAAGCTTTCTTT. The variable domain in full, completed from reference TRBV19 and TRBJ1-1, reads DGGITQSPKYLFRKEGQNVTLSCEQNLNHDAMYWYRQDPGQGLRLIYYSQIVNDFQKGDIAEGYSVSREKKESFPLTVTSAQKNPTAFYLCAIRPRTGTAEAFFGQGTRLTVV.

The chain uses TRBV10-1 and TRBJ2-7; 9 nucleotides agree with TRBD1. The junction had 11 bases not matched to a gene; V was cut back by 6 bases and J by 5 bases. This CDR3 is 15 amino acids long. The germline V gene encodes CDR1 WNHNN and CDR2 SYGVQD (reference sequence). The CDR3 is CASSTGQGPRNEQYF. The CDR3 region has the DNA TGCGCCAGCAGCACAGGACAGGGGCCCCGGAACGAGCAGTACTTC.

The rearrangement joins TRBV29-1 to TRBJ2-5; D is unclear. The CDR3 runs 12 residues. Trimming took 6 bases from V and 5 from J, leaving 13 bases between them. CDR1 is SQVTM, CDR2 ANQGSEA, per germline. The CDR3 DNA follows: TGCAGCGTCGTCCCGGATACGGAGACCCAGTACTTC. Translated: CSVVPDTETQYF.